What follows describes a single T cell receptor beta chain. Trimming removed 0 bases at V and 5 bases at J, with 17 bases between. CDR1 is DFQATT and CDR2 is SNEGSKA in the germline V gene (reference sequence). This CDR3 is built from 16 residues. This entry belongs to a study of CD8 T cells in ankylosing spondylitis. TCRdb redid the calling of the 5' RACE reads with MiXCR, one entry per CDR3 protein. The data hold about 310,000 distinct CDR3 sequences, with less than 25% observed a single time. Sequencing input: blood, either unsorted or a sorted T cell fraction (not recorded which). The rearrangement links TRBV20-1 to TRBJ2-1; D may be TRBD1 (6 bases). This clonotype was obtained from a female donor with ankylosing spondylitis or in good health (not recorded which). In nucleotides, the CDR3 is TGCAGTGCTAGAGATCCGTGGCAGGGGAAAAACAATGAGCAGTTCTTC. It yields the protein CSARDPWQGKNNEQFF.